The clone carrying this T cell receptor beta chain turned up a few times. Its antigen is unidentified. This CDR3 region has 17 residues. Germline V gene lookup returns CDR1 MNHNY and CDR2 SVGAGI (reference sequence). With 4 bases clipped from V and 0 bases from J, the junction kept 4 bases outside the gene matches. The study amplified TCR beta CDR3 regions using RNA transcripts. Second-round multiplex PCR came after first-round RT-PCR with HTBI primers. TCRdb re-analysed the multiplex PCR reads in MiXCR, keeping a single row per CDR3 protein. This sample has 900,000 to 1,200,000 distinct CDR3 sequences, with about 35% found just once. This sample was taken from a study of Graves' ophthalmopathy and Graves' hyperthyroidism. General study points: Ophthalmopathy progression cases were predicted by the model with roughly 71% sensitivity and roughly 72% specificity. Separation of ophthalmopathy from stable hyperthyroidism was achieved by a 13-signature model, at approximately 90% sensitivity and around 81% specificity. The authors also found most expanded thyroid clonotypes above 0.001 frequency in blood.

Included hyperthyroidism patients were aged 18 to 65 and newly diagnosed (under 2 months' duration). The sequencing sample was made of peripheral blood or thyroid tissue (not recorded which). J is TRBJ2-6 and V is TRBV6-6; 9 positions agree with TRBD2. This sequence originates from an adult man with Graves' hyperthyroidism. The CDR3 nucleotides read TGTGCCAGCAGTTTCGGCGGGAGGGACTCTGGGGCCAACGTCCTGACTTTC. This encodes CASSFGGRDSGANVLTF.